The rows below give T cell receptor beta chains drawn from one sample of a study of blood T cells in healthy people across ages. TCRdb analysed the 5' RACE reads with MiXCR anew, one entry per CDR3 protein. This sample has around 800,000 distinct CDR3 sequences; roughly 26% occur once, and the top ten carry over 2.5%. These data also formed part of another study, on T cells of mothers and their children.

Input material: blood. The receptors come from a boy between 10 and 17 years old in good health. The conserved cysteine and the conserved F or W are not part of the CDR3 here. The D gene is left open where the match is weak.

v_gene	d_gene	CDR3aa
TRBV20-1	TRBD2	SARLAGGLNTGELF
TRBV2	NA	ASRQGPSEEY
TRBV11-2	NA	ASSLGFWWGRDTDTDTQY
TRBV7-9	TRBD1	ASSLQGDYNEQF
TRBV27	NA	ASSRGADHITYGYT
TRBV25-1	NA	ASSESWGPAGNTIY
TRBV12-3/TRBV12-4	NA	ASSLRQENEKLF
TRBV6-6	NA	AIKPLALYTDTQY
TRBV2	NA	ASSEVGGAGGEAF
TRBV7-3	NA	ASSLTGVSTDTQY
TRBV12-3/TRBV12-4	NA	ASIWGYYEQY
TRBV9	TRBD2	ASSLKRGGDTGELF
TRBV6-5	NA	ASSPQGLGGDTQY
TRBV12-3/TRBV12-4	TRBD2	GGLAVHTGELF
TRBV19	TRBD1	ASSRQGAFGNIQY
TRBV4-2	NA	ASGSVRENEQF
TRBV20-1	TRBD1	SAFFTGVGAANYGYT
TRBV20-1	NA	SASIDGSIEQY
TRBV5-1	TRBD2	ASSSTLAGAIRDTQY
TRBV29-1	TRBD1	SVVGTGTNGYT
TRBV7-2	NA	ASSLPHGTQY
TRBV7-9	NA	ASSLGPGAGELF